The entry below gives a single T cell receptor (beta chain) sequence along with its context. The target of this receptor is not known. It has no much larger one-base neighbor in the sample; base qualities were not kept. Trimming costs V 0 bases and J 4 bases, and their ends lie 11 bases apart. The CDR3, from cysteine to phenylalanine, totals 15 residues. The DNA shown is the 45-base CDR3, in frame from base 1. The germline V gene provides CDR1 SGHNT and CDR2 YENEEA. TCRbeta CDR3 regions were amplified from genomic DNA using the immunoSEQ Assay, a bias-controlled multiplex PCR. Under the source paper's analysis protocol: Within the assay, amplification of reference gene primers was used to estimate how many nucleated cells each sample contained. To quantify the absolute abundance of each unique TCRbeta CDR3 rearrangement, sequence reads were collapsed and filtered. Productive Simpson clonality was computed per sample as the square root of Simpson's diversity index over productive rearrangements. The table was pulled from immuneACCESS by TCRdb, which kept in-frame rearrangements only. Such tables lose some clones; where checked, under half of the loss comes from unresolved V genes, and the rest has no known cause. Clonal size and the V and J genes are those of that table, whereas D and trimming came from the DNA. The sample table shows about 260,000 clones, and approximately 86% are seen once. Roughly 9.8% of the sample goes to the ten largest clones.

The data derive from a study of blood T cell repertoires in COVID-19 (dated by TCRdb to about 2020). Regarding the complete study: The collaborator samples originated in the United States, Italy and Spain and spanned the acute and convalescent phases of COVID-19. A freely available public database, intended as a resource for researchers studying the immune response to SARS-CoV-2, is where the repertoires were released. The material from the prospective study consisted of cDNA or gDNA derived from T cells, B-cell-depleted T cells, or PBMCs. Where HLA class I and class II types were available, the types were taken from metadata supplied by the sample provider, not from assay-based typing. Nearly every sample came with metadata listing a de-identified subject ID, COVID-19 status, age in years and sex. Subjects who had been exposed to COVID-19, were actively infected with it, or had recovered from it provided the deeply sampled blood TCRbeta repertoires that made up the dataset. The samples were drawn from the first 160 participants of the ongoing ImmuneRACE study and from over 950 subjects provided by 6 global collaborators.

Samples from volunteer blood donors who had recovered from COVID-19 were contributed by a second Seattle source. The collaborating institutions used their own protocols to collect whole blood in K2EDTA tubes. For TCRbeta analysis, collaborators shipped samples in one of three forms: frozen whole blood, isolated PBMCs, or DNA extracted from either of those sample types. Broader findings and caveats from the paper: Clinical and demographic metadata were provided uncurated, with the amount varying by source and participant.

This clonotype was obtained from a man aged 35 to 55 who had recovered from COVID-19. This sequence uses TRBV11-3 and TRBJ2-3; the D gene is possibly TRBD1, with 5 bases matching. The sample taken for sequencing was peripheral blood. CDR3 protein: CASSLDRQGPDTQYF. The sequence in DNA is TGTGCCAGCAGCTTAGATAGGCAGGGCCCAGATACGCAGTATTTT.